These T cell receptor beta chains were read from a single sample in a study of T cells after yellow fever vaccination. One entry per CDR3 protein results from TCRdb running MiXCR on the 5' RACE reads. In the table there are 200,000 to 250,000 distinct CDR3 sequences, 2.5% to 3.5% of which are singletons. The sample consisted of CD4+ T cells sorted from PBMCs, taken 10 days after the yellow fever booster vaccination. These receptors were collected from a man younger than 30 who received the YFV17D yellow fever vaccine. Both conserved end residues are part of each CDR3. Fields, in order: D gene, clone size, J gene, V gene, CDR3 DNA, CDR3 protein. A D gene is named only where the DNA matches it firmly. Clone sizes are given selectively: once, few, many, or a class where the clone is expanded.

>-|-|TRBJ2-6|TRBV25-1
TGTGCCAGCAGTGAAGCAGACTTCGGCCCTGGGGCCAACGTCCTGACTTTC
CASSEADFGPGANVLTF
>-|many|TRBJ1-6|TRBV29-1
TGCAGCGTTGAGGAGACATCTAATTCACCCCTCCACTTT
CSVEETSNSPLHF
>TRBD2|many|TRBJ2-5|TRBV5-1
TGCGCCAGCAGCTTGGGGTGGACTAGTCCCCAGACCCAGTACTTC
CASSLGWTSPQTQYF
>-|many|TRBJ2-3|TRBV28
TGTGCCAGCTCTGGAGATACGCAGTATTTT
CASSGDTQYF
>-|few|TRBJ2-1|TRBV3-1
TGTGCCAGCAGCGGGTACAGGGAGGCTGAGCAGTTCTTC
CASSGYREAEQFF
>TRBD2|-|TRBJ2-1|TRBV2
TGTGCCACCGTGGCGGGGGTCAAACAGTGGTTCTTC
CATVAGVKQWFF
>-|many|TRBJ2-1|TRBV5-1
TGCGCCAGCAAAGGGGAGGCTGAGCAGTTCTTC
CASKGEAEQFF
>-|many|TRBJ2-7|TRBV11-2
TGTGCCAGCAGGAGGGTTGGTGAATACGAGCAGTACTTC
CASRRVGEYEQYF
>TRBD1|many|TRBJ1-1|TRBV12-3/TRBV12-4
TGTGCCAGCAGCCCCACAGGGGTCACTGAAGCTTTCTTT
CASSPTGVTEAFF
>-|many|TRBJ2-1|TRBV6-1
TGTGCCAGCAGTCTAGCCTTAGGGTCCTCCTACAATGAGCAGTTCTTC
CASSLALGSSYNEQFF
>-|few|TRBJ1-6|TRBV18
TGTGCCAGCTCACCATCATCAGCTGAACATTCACCCCTCCACTTT
CASSPSSAEHSPLHF
>TRBD1|few|TRBJ2-1|TRBV12-3/TRBV12-4
TGTGCCAGCAGGCCAAGTTCACGGGACAGCGCGACGTTCTTC
CASRPSSRDSATFF
>TRBD1|-|TRBJ1-3|TRBV12-3/TRBV12-4
TGTGCCAGCAGTGCGACAGGGGGCTTAAACACCATATATTTT
CASSATGGLNTIYF
>-|-|TRBJ1-2|TRBV12-3/TRBV12-4
TGTGCCAGCACCCGGGGAAGGGCGGATGGCTACACCTTC
CASTRGRADGYTF
>-|few|TRBJ2-3|TRBV20-1
TGCAGTGCTCTCAGGCTAGCGAGAGGACTAACGCAGTATTTT
CSALRLARGLTQYF
>-|-|TRBJ2-5|TRBV6-2/TRBV6-3
TGTGCCAGCACCTTCAGCGGGCTCCGGGAGACCCAGTACTTC
CASTFSGLRETQYF
>-|many|TRBJ2-7|TRBV20-1
TGCAGTGCTAGATCCTATTCTCCCTACGAGCAGTACTTC
CSARSYSPYEQYF
>TRBD2|many|TRBJ2-3|TRBV5-1
TGCGCCAGCAGCTTGGACCTAGCGGGGGCCGCCACAGATACGCAGTATTTT
CASSLDLAGAATDTQYF
>-|many|TRBJ1-1|TRBV7-9
TGTGCCAGCAGTCGTGTGGTGGCCGAAGCTTTCTTT
CASSRVVAEAFF
>-|many|TRBJ1-4|TRBV5-1
TGCGCCAGCAGCTTGGCCGGGACGGTTAATGAAAAACTGTTTTTT
CASSLAGTVNEKLFF
>-|many|TRBJ2-5|TRBV24-1
TGTGCCACCTTGAGGATAGCGAGGGGGGAGACCCAGTACTTC
CATLRIARGETQYF
>TRBD1|-|TRBJ1-2|TRBV6-2/TRBV6-3
TGTGCCAGCAGTTACCAACAGGGGGACTATGGCTACACCTTC
CASSYQQGDYGYTF
>TRBD2|few|TRBJ2-5|TRBV10-3
TGTGCCATCAGCCCTAGCGGCCAAGAGACCCAGTACTTC
CAISPSGQETQYF
>TRBD2|few|TRBJ2-1|TRBV5-1
TGCGCCAGCACTAACGATGGACTAGCAGCTAATGAGCAGTTCTTC
CASTNDGLAANEQFF
>-|few|TRBJ1-1|TRBV19
TGTGCCAGTAGTCGGAGGGACATCCCCACTGAAGCTTTCTTT
CASSRRDIPTEAFF
>-|-|TRBJ2-5|TRBV10-2
TGCGCCAGCAGTGTCTCAGAGACCCAGTACTTC
CASSVSETQYF
>-|many|TRBJ1-5|TRBV5-1
TGCGCCAGCTCTCTCGACGGGAACAATCAGCCCCAGCATTTT
CASSLDGNNQPQHF
>-|-|TRBJ1-6|TRBV25-1
TGTGCCAGCACGGGACTGAGTAATTCACCCCTCCACTTT
CASTGLSNSPLHF
>TRBD1|many|TRBJ2-4|TRBV6-2/TRBV6-3
TGTGCCAGCAGACACTACGGAGACAGGGTAGCCAAAAACATTCAGTACTTC
CASRHYGDRVAKNIQYF
>TRBD2|many|TRBJ2-3|TRBV5-1
TGCGCCAGCAGCCCCTACTCGGGCGGGGGAGCCACAGATACGCAGTATTTT
CASSPYSGGGATDTQYF
>-|many|TRBJ1-6|TRBV4-3
TGCGCCAGCAGCCAAACCGGGACAAGTAATTCACCCCTCCACTTT
CASSQTGTSNSPLHF
>-|-|TRBJ2-1|TRBV7-9
TGTGCCAGCAGCCCCCTTGGGGGCGACGCCCATGAGCAGTTCTTC
CASSPLGGDAHEQFF
>-|many|TRBJ2-5|TRBV5-1
TGCGCCAGCAGCTTGGCCAGGGCTAGCCAAGAGACCCAGTACTTC
CASSLARASQETQYF
>-|many|TRBJ1-2|TRBV10-3
TGTGCCACCCTGGAAGGGGGTCGGACGAGCTACACCTTC
CATLEGGRTSYTF
>-|-|TRBJ2-1|TRBV20-1
TGCAGTGCTAGAGGCAACAATGAGCAGTTCTTC
CSARGNNEQFF
>-|few|TRBJ1-1|TRBV11-2
TGTGCCAGCAGCTTAGATCAGAACGGTGTGGCTTTCTTT
CASSLDQNGVAFF
>-|many|TRBJ2-2|TRBV27
TGTGCCAGCAGTCTGAACAGGAATACCGGGGAGCTGTTTTTT
CASSLNRNTGELFF
>TRBD1|many|TRBJ1-1|TRBV6-1
TGTGCCAGCAGCTCGGGTACAGGGGTTTTGTTGAACACTGAAGCTTTCTTT
CASSSGTGVLLNTEAFF
>TRBD2|few|TRBJ2-3|TRBV29-1
TGCAGCGTAGGGACTAGCGGGGGGCCAGATACGCAGTATTTT
CSVGTSGGPDTQYF
>-|many|TRBJ2-2|TRBV11-2
TGTGCCAGCAGCTTAGGTCGGGGCTCCGGGGAGCTGTTTTTT
CASSLGRGSGELFF
>-|many|TRBJ1-1|TRBV5-1
TGCGCCAGCAGCATAGGGCCCGCCACTGAAGCTTTCTTT
CASSIGPATEAFF
>TRBD2|many|TRBJ2-3|TRBV4-3
TGCGCCAGCAGCCAGGCTACTAGCGGGGGGGCAGATACGCAGTATTTT
CASSQATSGGADTQYF
>TRBD2|-|TRBJ2-2|TRBV7-3
TGTGCCAGCAGCCCTGGGACTAGCGGGGGCCGGGAGCTGTTTTTT
CASSPGTSGGRELFF
>-|-|TRBJ1-1|TRBV10-3
TGTGCCAGCCGGGACCGAGGGAACACTGAAGCTTTCTTT
CASRDRGNTEAFF
>-|-|TRBJ2-6|TRBV4-2
TGTGCCAGCAGCCAAGAAAGGGTAGAGGCTGGGGCCAACGTCCTGACTTTC
CASSQERVEAGANVLTF
>TRBD1|many|TRBJ2-3|TRBV29-1
TGCAGCGATTCAAAAGGGGGACAGAGTACAGATACGCAGTATTTT
CSDSKGGQSTDTQYF
>-|many|TRBJ1-5|TRBV28
TGTGCCAGCAGCGAGTTTGCGGGCTACCGGGACAGCAATCAGCCCCAGCATTTT
CASSEFAGYRDSNQPQHF
>-|many|TRBJ1-3|TRBV4-2
TGTGCCAGCAGCCAAGATCCGGGGGGATACTCTGGAAACACCATATATTTT
CASSQDPGGYSGNTIYF
>-|few|TRBJ2-2|TRBV7-9
TGTGCCAGCAGCAGATGGCGGGGTGGCGCCGGGGAGCTGTTTTTT
CASSRWRGGAGELFF
>TRBD1|many|TRBJ1-5|TRBV24-1
TGTGCCACCAGTAGTAGGGGGCGCAATCAGCCCCAGCATTTT
CATSSRGRNQPQHF
>-|-|TRBJ2-1|TRBV7-3
TGTGCCAGCAGCTTAGTTTGGGGTGCCTACAATGAGCAGTTCTTC
CASSLVWGAYNEQFF
>TRBD1|many|TRBJ2-5|TRBV7-2
TGTGCCAGCAGCTTGGTAGGGGGCTGGGATGAGACCCAGTACTTC
CASSLVGGWDETQYF
>TRBD1|few|TRBJ1-2|TRBV19
TGTGCCAGTACCATGAGAGGGGACAGCTATGGCTACACCTTC
CASTMRGDSYGYTF
>-|many|TRBJ1-2|TRBV12-3/TRBV12-4
TGTGCCAGCAGCCCGCGCAGACTGGGGGACTATGGCTACACCTTC
CASSPRRLGDYGYTF
>-|many|TRBJ2-3|TRBV5-1
TGCGCCAGCAACAGCGGGAGCACAGATACGCAGTATTTT
CASNSGSTDTQYF
>-|-|TRBJ1-4|TRBV7-9
TGTGCCAGCAGCATCCTGGGGGAAAAACTGTTTTTT
CASSILGEKLFF
>TRBD1|-|TRBJ2-7|TRBV20-1
TGCAGTGCTAGAGATTACAGGGGTGGTTCCGAGCAGTACTTC
CSARDYRGGSEQYF
>TRBD2|-|TRBJ2-2|TRBV7-7
TGTGCCAGCAGCTTAGGCGGGGGGTCCACCGGGGAGCTGTTTTTT
CASSLGGGSTGELFF
>-|-|TRBJ1-1|TRBV6-1
TGTGCCAGCAGTGAATTGGATCGGACATACGAAGCTTTCTTT
CASSELDRTYEAFF
>-|few|TRBJ2-4|TRBV6-6
TGTGCCAGCAGTTACTCTGACCCCAACCCAGCCAAAAACATTCAGTACTTC
CASSYSDPNPAKNIQYF